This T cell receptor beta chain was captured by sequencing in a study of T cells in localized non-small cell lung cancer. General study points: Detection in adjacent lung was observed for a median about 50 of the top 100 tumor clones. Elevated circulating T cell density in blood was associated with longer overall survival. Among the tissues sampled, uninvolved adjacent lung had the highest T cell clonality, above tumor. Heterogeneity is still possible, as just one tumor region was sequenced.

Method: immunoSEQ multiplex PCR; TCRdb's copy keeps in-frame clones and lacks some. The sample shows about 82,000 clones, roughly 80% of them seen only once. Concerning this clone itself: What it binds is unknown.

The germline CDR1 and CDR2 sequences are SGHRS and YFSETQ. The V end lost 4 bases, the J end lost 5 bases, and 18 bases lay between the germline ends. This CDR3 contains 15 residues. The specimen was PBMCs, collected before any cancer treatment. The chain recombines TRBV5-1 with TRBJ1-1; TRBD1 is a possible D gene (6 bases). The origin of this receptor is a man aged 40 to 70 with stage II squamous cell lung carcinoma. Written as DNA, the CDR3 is TGCGCCAGCAGCAGGGATGGGGGCCAGGGGACTGAAGCTTTCTTT. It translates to CASSRDGGQGTEAFF.